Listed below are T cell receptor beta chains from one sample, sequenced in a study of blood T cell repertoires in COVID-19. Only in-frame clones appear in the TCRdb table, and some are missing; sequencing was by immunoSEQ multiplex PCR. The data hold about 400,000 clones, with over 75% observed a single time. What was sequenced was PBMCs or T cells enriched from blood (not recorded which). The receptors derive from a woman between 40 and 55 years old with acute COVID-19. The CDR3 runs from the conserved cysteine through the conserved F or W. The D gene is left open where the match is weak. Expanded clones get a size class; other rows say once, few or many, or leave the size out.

CDR3aa: CASSHTDTQYF
CDR3nt: TGTGCCAGCAGCCATACAGATACGCAGTATTTT
abundance: .
d_gene: .
j_gene: TRBJ2-3
v_gene: TRBV11-2

CDR3aa: CASSISAGQPQHF
CDR3nt: TGCGCCAGCAGCATTTCAGCGGGGCAGCCCCAGCATTTT
abundance: .
d_gene: .
j_gene: TRBJ1-5
v_gene: TRBV4-1

CDR3aa: CASSARGANYGYTF
CDR3nt: TGTGCCAGCAGTGCACGGGGAGCTAACTATGGCTACACCTTC
abundance: .
d_gene: .
j_gene: TRBJ1-2
v_gene: TRBV2

CDR3aa: CASSIAGQGNYEQYF
CDR3nt: TGTGCCAGTAGTATTGCAGGACAGGGTAACTACGAGCAGTACTTC
abundance: .
d_gene: TRBD1
j_gene: TRBJ2-7
v_gene: TRBV19

CDR3aa: CASSPLQRTGTPLHF
CDR3nt: TGTGCCAGTAGTCCCCTCCAACGGACAGGGACCCCCCTCCACTTT
abundance: few
d_gene: TRBD1
j_gene: TRBJ1-6
v_gene: TRBV19

CDR3aa: CAWRHSGTGAIRNTIYF
CDR3nt: TGTGCCTGGAGGCACTCCGGGACAGGGGCGATTAGAAACACCATATATTTT
abundance: .
d_gene: TRBD1
j_gene: TRBJ1-3
v_gene: TRBV30

CDR3aa: CASSAPGELREQYF
CDR3nt: TGTGCCAGCAGTGCTCCGGGTGAATTAAGGGAGCAGTACTTC
abundance: .
d_gene: .
j_gene: TRBJ2-7
v_gene: TRBV2

CDR3aa: CATRGAGGVEETQYF
CDR3nt: TGTGCCACTAGAGGGGCGGGGGGAGTTGAAGAGACCCAGTACTTC
abundance: once
d_gene: TRBD2
j_gene: TRBJ2-5
v_gene: TRBV15

CDR3aa: CASSPLLDATGVYGYTF
CDR3nt: TGTGCCAGCAGCCCTCTTCTCGATGCTACAGGGGTCTATGGCTACACCTTC
abundance: .
d_gene: TRBD1
j_gene: TRBJ1-2
v_gene: TRBV7-9

CDR3aa: CAWSISGTGNQPQHF
CDR3nt: TGTGCCTGGAGCATTAGCGGGACAGGGAATCAGCCCCAGCATTTT
abundance: .
d_gene: TRBD1
j_gene: TRBJ1-5
v_gene: TRBV30

CDR3aa: CASSSLGTPANEQFF
CDR3nt: TGTGCCAGCAGCTCCCTCGGGACACCCGCCAATGAGCAGTTCTTC
abundance: few
d_gene: .
j_gene: TRBJ2-1
v_gene: TRBV14

CDR3aa: CASSLDRWANEQFF
CDR3nt: TGTGCCAGCAGCCTGGACAGGTGGGCTAATGAGCAGTTCTTC
abundance: .
d_gene: TRBD1
j_gene: TRBJ2-1
v_gene: TRBV7-9

CDR3aa: CSVRSAYEQYF
CDR3nt: TGCAGTGTCCGTTCAGCCTACGAGCAGTACTTC
abundance: once
d_gene: .
j_gene: TRBJ2-7
v_gene: TRBV20-1

CDR3aa: CASRRGNYGYTF
CDR3nt: TGTGCCAGCCGACGGGGGAACTATGGCTACACCTTC
abundance: few
d_gene: .
j_gene: TRBJ1-2
v_gene: TRBV2

CDR3aa: CASSLLGQGGEKLFF
CDR3nt: TGTGCCAGTAGTCTCCTAGGACAGGGAGGTGAAAAACTGTTTTTT
abundance: .
d_gene: TRBD1
j_gene: TRBJ1-4
v_gene: TRBV19

CDR3aa: CASSQGTDRETQYF
CDR3nt: TGTGCCAGCAGCCAGGGGACAGACCGGGAGACCCAGTACTTC
abundance: .
d_gene: TRBD1
j_gene: TRBJ2-5
v_gene: TRBV5-4

CDR3aa: CASSLEPSGGYEQYF
CDR3nt: TGCGCCAGCAGCTTGGAGCCTAGCGGGGGCTACGAGCAGTACTTC
abundance: once
d_gene: TRBD2
j_gene: TRBJ2-7
v_gene: TRBV5-1

CDR3aa: CASSVQGYSNQPQHF
CDR3nt: TGTGCCAGCAGCGTTCAGGGGTATAGCAATCAGCCCCAGCATTTT
abundance: once
d_gene: .
j_gene: TRBJ1-5
v_gene: TRBV4-2

CDR3aa: CASSSGGQRGMNTEAFF
CDR3nt: TGTGCCAGTAGTAGTGGAGGACAGCGAGGTATGAACACTGAAGCTTTCTTT
abundance: once
d_gene: .
j_gene: TRBJ1-1
v_gene: TRBV19

CDR3aa: CASSYSSTTYEQYF
CDR3nt: TGTGCCAGCAGTTACTCCTCCACAACCTACGAGCAGTACTTC
abundance: once
d_gene: .
j_gene: TRBJ2-7
v_gene: TRBV6-6

CDR3aa: CASSIQGEETQYF
CDR3nt: TGTGCCAGCAGCATACAGGGGGAAGAGACCCAGTACTTC
abundance: .
d_gene: TRBD1
j_gene: TRBJ2-5
v_gene: TRBV7-8

CDR3aa: CSVDQGRGTEAFF
CDR3nt: TGCAGCGTTGATCAGGGTCGCGGCACTGAAGCTTTCTTT
abundance: once
d_gene: .
j_gene: TRBJ1-1
v_gene: TRBV29-1

CDR3aa: CASSIGYRVNEQFF
CDR3nt: TGTGCCAGTAGTATAGGGTACAGGGTCAATGAGCAGTTCTTC
abundance: few
d_gene: .
j_gene: TRBJ2-1
v_gene: TRBV19

CDR3aa: CASSQLAGGGPDTQYF
CDR3nt: TGTGCCAGCAGCCAACTAGCGGGGGGAGGGCCAGATACGCAGTATTTT
abundance: .
d_gene: TRBD2
j_gene: TRBJ2-3
v_gene: TRBV4-2

CDR3aa: CASSLETNGNTIYF
CDR3nt: TGTGCCAGCAGCTTAGAGACAAATGGAAACACCATATATTTT
abundance: .
d_gene: .
j_gene: TRBJ1-3
v_gene: TRBV5-4

CDR3aa: CASSQEPRVGGYTF
CDR3nt: TGTGCCAGCAGCCAAGAACCCAGGGTTGGTGGCTACACCTTC
abundance: .
d_gene: .
j_gene: TRBJ1-2
v_gene: TRBV3-1/TRBV3-2

CDR3aa: CASSPLPSSGTDTQYF
CDR3nt: TGTGCCAGCAGTCCCCTGCCTAGCTCGGGCACAGATACGCAGTATTTT
abundance: .
d_gene: .
j_gene: TRBJ2-3
v_gene: TRBV7-9

CDR3aa: CASSPTGAYEQYF
CDR3nt: TGTGCCAGCAGCCCTACAGGGGCCTACGAGCAGTACTTC
abundance: .
d_gene: TRBD1
j_gene: TRBJ2-7
v_gene: TRBV11-2

CDR3aa: CASGLASPDTQYF
CDR3nt: TGTGCTAGTGGTTTGGCCTCCCCGGATACGCAGTATTTT
abundance: .
d_gene: .
j_gene: TRBJ2-3
v_gene: TRBV12-5

CDR3aa: CASSLKSGGAEDEQFF
CDR3nt: TGTGCCAGCAGCCTAAAAAGCGGGGGGGCTGAGGATGAGCAGTTCTTC
abundance: few
d_gene: TRBD2
j_gene: TRBJ2-1
v_gene: TRBV14

CDR3aa: CASSLGPVYGYTF
CDR3nt: TGTGCCAGCAGTTTAGGGCCAGTGTATGGCTACACCTTC
abundance: .
d_gene: .
j_gene: TRBJ1-2
v_gene: TRBV27

CDR3aa: CASSLPGGTGYEQYF
CDR3nt: TGTGCCAGCAGCCTCCCAGGTGGGACAGGGTACGAGCAGTACTTC
abundance: .
d_gene: TRBD1
j_gene: TRBJ2-7
v_gene: TRBV11-3

CDR3aa: CASSLGDRVNTEAFF
CDR3nt: TGTGCCAGCAGCTTAGGGGACAGGGTGAACACTGAAGCTTTCTTT
abundance: .
d_gene: TRBD1
j_gene: TRBJ1-1
v_gene: TRBV7-9

CDR3aa: CASSLSGGHGETQYF
CDR3nt: TGCGCCAGCAGCTTGTCGGGGGGGCATGGCGAGACCCAGTACTTC
abundance: .
d_gene: TRBD2
j_gene: TRBJ2-5
v_gene: TRBV5-1

CDR3aa: CASSDNRDRGITGELFF
CDR3nt: TGTGCCAGCAGTGACAACCGGGACAGGGGGATCACCGGGGAGCTGTTTTTT
abundance: .
d_gene: TRBD1
j_gene: TRBJ2-2
v_gene: TRBV2

CDR3aa: CASTQTGGPYNEQFF
CDR3nt: TGTGCCAGCACACAAACGGGGGGCCCTTACAATGAGCAGTTCTTC
abundance: .
d_gene: .
j_gene: TRBJ2-1
v_gene: TRBV3-1/TRBV3-2

CDR3aa: CASSQPGNGAFF
CDR3nt: TGTGCCAGCAGCCAACCGGGGAATGGGGCTTTCTTT
abundance: .
d_gene: .
j_gene: TRBJ1-1
v_gene: TRBV3-1/TRBV3-2

CDR3aa: CASSVEGGDTQYF
CDR3nt: TGTGCCAGCAGCGTAGAAGGCGGGGATACGCAGTATTTT
abundance: .
d_gene: .
j_gene: TRBJ2-3
v_gene: TRBV9

CDR3aa: CAWSVGQGGVYEQYF
CDR3nt: TGTGCCTGGAGTGTAGGGCAGGGAGGGGTCTACGAGCAGTACTTC
abundance: .
d_gene: TRBD2
j_gene: TRBJ2-7
v_gene: TRBV30

CDR3aa: CASSSDYGTDYNEQFF
CDR3nt: TGCGCCAGCAGCTCAGACTACGGGACAGATTACAATGAGCAGTTCTTC
abundance: .
d_gene: TRBD1
j_gene: TRBJ2-1
v_gene: TRBV5-1

CDR3aa: CASSLRTSGLNYEQYF
CDR3nt: TGTGCCAGCAGCTTAAGGACTAGCGGGTTGAACTACGAGCAGTACTTC
abundance: .
d_gene: TRBD2
j_gene: TRBJ2-7
v_gene: TRBV7-6

CDR3aa: CASTLGQGPQHF
CDR3nt: TGTGCCAGCACCCTGGGCCAAGGGCCCCAGCATTTT
abundance: .
d_gene: .
j_gene: TRBJ1-5
v_gene: TRBV5-6

CDR3aa: CASSGQGELDGYTF
CDR3nt: TGTGCCAGCAGCGGACAGGGGGAATTGGATGGCTACACCTTC
abundance: .
d_gene: TRBD1
j_gene: TRBJ1-2
v_gene: TRBV2

CDR3aa: CASSVERGIGQPQHF
CDR3nt: TGTGCCAGCTCTGTCGAACGGGGTATAGGCCAGCCCCAGCATTTT
abundance: .
d_gene: .
j_gene: TRBJ1-5
v_gene: TRBV18

CDR3aa: CATSDIGTGDEKLFF
CDR3nt: TGTGCCACCAGTGATATCGGGACAGGGGACGAAAAACTGTTTTTT
abundance: .
d_gene: TRBD1
j_gene: TRBJ1-4
v_gene: TRBV24-1

CDR3aa: CATSRDLGTGGSLGNTIYF
CDR3nt: TGTGCCACCAGCAGAGATCTCGGAACAGGGGGTTCATTAGGAAACACCATATATTTT
abundance: .
d_gene: TRBD1
j_gene: TRBJ1-3
v_gene: TRBV15

CDR3aa: CASSLESGIGYTF
CDR3nt: TGTGCCAGCAGCTTAGAGTCGGGTATTGGCTACACCTTC
abundance: .
d_gene: .
j_gene: TRBJ1-2
v_gene: TRBV7-9

CDR3aa: CASSLAYRVNTEAFF
CDR3nt: TGTGCCAGCAGCTTGGCCTACAGGGTAAACACTGAAGCTTTCTTT
abundance: .
d_gene: .
j_gene: TRBJ1-1
v_gene: TRBV5-6

CDR3aa: CASTPGGGVHEQYF
CDR3nt: TGTGCCAGTACCCCAGGGGGCGGTGTCCACGAGCAGTACTTC
abundance: .
d_gene: TRBD1
j_gene: TRBJ2-7
v_gene: TRBV19

CDR3aa: CASSPNRDTTEAFF
CDR3nt: TGTGCCAGCTCACCGAACCGGGACACCACTGAAGCTTTCTTT
abundance: .
d_gene: .
j_gene: TRBJ1-1
v_gene: TRBV18

CDR3aa: CASTLGGGNTIYF
CDR3nt: TGTGCCAGCACCCTGGGAGGGGGAAACACCATATATTTT
abundance: once
d_gene: .
j_gene: TRBJ1-3
v_gene: TRBV11-2

CDR3aa: CASKLSGNTIYF
CDR3nt: TGTGCCAGTAAGCTCTCGGGAAACACCATATATTTT
abundance: .
d_gene: .
j_gene: TRBJ1-3
v_gene: TRBV7-9

CDR3aa: CASSVTSLEQFF
CDR3nt: TGTGCCAGCAGTGTTACAAGTTTAGAGCAGTTCTTC
abundance: few
d_gene: .
j_gene: TRBJ2-1
v_gene: TRBV2

CDR3aa: CASSEWWTDNYGYTF
CDR3nt: TGTGCCAGCAGTGAATGGTGGACTGATAACTATGGCTACACCTTC
abundance: .
d_gene: .
j_gene: TRBJ1-2
v_gene: TRBV6-1

CDR3aa: CASRLVVSGQRKSANEKLFF
CDR3nt: TGTGCAAGTCGCTTAGTCGTATCGGGACAAAGAAAGTCGGCTAATGAAAAACTGTTTTTT
abundance: .
d_gene: .
j_gene: TRBJ1-4
v_gene: TRBV12-2

CDR3aa: CASSEALGTEAFF
CDR3nt: TGTGCCAGCAGTGAAGCACTAGGGACTGAAGCTTTCTTT
abundance: .
d_gene: .
j_gene: TRBJ1-1
v_gene: TRBV2

CDR3aa: CASSFDFGNTEAFF
CDR3nt: TGCGCCAGCAGCTTCGACTTCGGGAACACTGAAGCTTTCTTT
abundance: once
d_gene: .
j_gene: TRBJ1-1
v_gene: TRBV5-1